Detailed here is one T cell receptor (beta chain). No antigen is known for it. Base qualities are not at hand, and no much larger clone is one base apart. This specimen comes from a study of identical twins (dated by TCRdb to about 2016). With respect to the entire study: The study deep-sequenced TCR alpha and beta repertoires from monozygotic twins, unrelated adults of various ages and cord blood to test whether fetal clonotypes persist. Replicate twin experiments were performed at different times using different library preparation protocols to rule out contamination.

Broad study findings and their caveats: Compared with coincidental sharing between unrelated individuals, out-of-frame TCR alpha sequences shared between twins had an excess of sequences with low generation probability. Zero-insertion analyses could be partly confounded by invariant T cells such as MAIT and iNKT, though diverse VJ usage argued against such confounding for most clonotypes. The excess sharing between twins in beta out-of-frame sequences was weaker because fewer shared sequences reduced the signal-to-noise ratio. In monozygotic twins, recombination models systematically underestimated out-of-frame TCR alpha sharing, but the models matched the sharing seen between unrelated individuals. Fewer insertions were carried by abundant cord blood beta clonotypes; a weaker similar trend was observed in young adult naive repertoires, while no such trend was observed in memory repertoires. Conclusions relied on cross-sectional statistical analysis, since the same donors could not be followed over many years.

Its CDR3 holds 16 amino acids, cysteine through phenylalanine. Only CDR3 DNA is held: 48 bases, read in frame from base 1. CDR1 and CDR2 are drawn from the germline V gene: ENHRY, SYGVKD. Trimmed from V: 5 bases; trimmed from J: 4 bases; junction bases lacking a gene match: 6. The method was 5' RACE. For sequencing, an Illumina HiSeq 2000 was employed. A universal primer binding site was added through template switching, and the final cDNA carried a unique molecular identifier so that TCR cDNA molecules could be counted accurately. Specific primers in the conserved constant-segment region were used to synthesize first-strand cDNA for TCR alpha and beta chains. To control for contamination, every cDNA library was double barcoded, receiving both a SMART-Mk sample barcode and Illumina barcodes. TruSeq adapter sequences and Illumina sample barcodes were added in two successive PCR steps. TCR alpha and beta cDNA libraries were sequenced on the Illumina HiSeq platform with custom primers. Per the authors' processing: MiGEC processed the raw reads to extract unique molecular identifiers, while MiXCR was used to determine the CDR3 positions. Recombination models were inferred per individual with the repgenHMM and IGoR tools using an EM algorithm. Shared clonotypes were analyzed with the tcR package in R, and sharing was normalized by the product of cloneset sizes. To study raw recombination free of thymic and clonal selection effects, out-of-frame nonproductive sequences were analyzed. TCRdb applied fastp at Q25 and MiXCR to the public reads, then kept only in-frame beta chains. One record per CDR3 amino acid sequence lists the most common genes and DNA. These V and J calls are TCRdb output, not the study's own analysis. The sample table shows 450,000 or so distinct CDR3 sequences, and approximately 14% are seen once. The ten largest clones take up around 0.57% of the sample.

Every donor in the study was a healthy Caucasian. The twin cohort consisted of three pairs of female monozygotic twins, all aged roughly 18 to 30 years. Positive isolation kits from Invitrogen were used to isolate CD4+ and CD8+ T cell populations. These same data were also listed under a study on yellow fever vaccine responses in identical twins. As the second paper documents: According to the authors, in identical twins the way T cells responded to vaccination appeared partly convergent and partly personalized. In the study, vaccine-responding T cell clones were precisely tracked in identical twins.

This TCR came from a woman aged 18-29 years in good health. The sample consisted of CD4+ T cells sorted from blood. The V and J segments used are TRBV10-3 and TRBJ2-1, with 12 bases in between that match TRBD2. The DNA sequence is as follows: TGTGCCATCAGTCGACTAGCGGGAGTGACTTACAATGAGCAGTTCTTC. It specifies CAISRLAGVTYNEQFF.